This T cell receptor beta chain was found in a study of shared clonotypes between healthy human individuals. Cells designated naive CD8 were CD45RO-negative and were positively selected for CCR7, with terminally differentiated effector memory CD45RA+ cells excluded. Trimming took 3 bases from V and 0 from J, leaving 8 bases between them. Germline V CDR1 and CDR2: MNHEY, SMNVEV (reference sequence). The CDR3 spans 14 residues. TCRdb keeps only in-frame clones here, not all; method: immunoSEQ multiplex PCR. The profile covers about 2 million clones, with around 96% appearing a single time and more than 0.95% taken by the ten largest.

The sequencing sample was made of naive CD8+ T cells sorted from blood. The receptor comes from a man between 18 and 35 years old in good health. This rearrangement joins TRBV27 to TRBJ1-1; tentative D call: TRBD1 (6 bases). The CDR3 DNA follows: TGTGCCAGCAGTTTGGACAGCTTGAACACTGAAGCTTTCTTT. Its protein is CASSLDSLNTEAFF.